This T cell receptor (beta chain) originates from a study of T cell repertoires in breast cancer (dated by TCRdb to 2015 to 2016). Some background on the complete study: The study profiled tumors, lymph nodes and peripheral blood lymphocytes from breast cancer patients, plus peripheral blood from healthy control donors. Most of the 20 to 25 patient tumors analyzed for shared TCRs were ER+/PR+. Nine healthy donors, of an age range similar to that of the patients, were included as controls. Sequencing yielded on average around 520,000 sequences per sample and 9.5 to 10 reads per input cell. Because breast cancer has a low mutational burden and common mutations are rare, the study reasoned that TCRs shared between breast cancer patients would target shared antigens. Tumors and tumor-involved lymph nodes were minced, digested with Liberase and DNase, and then passed through 70-um and 40-um filters. Blood samples were separated by Ficoll, whereas tumor-free lymph nodes were processed without any enzymatic digestion.

The library was built by means of emulsion pairing. A second nested PCR with blocking oligos suppressed unpaired genes, then a third nested PCR added Illumina adaptors and barcodes. Each master mix for emulsion RT-PCR held roughly 5,000-260,000 T cells along with C-region, Stepout and V-region primers. The Micellula Emulsion and Purification Kit was used to generate emulsions, and Qiagen OneStep RT-PCR reagents were used for RT-PCR. Pooled libraries were sequenced on an Illumina MiSeq with paired-end 2 x 250 reads. The paper's processing steps were these. Read pairs were joined in Galaxy and clipped at the engineered overlap into separate alpha and beta files; unclipped reads were discarded. Alpha-beta pairs were assigned with CompleteTCR, a MiTCR-based pipeline that links chains sharing read cluster identifiers using an R script. TCR sequences that were observed only once, about 1-3.1% of the total, were removed as potential sequencing errors. In-frame beta chains were kept once TCRdb had trimmed the public reads at Q25 with fastp and called clones with MiXCR. Each record represents a unique CDR3 protein, reported with the most common genes and DNA among its rows. TCRdb's processing, not the authors' own work, is the source of the V and J calls. For this sample there are around 43,000 distinct CDR3 sequences; less than 55% appear just once. Clones ranked in the top ten supply approximately 60% of the sample.

What the work shows at the level of the full study, not this receptor alone: Shared TCRs were encoded by various nucleotide sequences, which suggests selection and expansion based on antigen. Emulsion RT-PCR was regarded as qualitative rather than quantitative, because clone recovery was skewed by transcript abundance and primer differences. Possible tumor specificity was suggested for 20 or so TCR pairs that were shared across seven or more patient tumors yet rarely found in control blood. Genuine antitumor clones may have been missed because singleton TCRs were discarded and only part of each tumor was sampled. Sentinel lymph nodes involved by tumor shared about fourfold more TCRs with matched tumor repertoires than tumor-free nodes did (approximately 8% versus 2%). TRBV7 predominated among shared TCRs, which may reflect tumor recognition or a mispriming bias from eight TRBV7 primers.

Notes on this clonotype: No antigen is known for it. No much larger clone is present one base from it, and per-base qualities are unavailable.

The study used an expanded emulsion RT-PCR method with primers for all TCR V genes to analyze paired alpha-beta TCRs of CD8+ T cells. CD8+ T cells were isolated with a CD8 positive selection kit and were then incubated overnight in 8.5 to 10 IU/mL IL-2 prior to emulsion RT-PCR. Clipping removes 6 bases from V and 8 bases from J, with 12 as the unmatched junction base count. The CDR3 runs 16 residues from the cysteine to the phenylalanine. Of all the DNA, just the CDR3 is kept, 48 bases in frame from base 1. CDR1 DFQATT and CDR2 SNEGSKA were looked up in the germline V gene (reference sequence). The specimen sequenced was CD8+ T cells. This TCR was sampled from a pool of human donors with breast cancer or a healthy control (not recorded which). Recombination connected TRBV20-1 to TRBJ2-1; TRBD2 agrees with 14 junctional bases. The sequence in DNA is TGCAGTGCCCCGGGACTAGCGGGAGCTCAGACCGATGAGCAGTTCTTC. Its protein is CSAPGLAGAQTDEQFF.